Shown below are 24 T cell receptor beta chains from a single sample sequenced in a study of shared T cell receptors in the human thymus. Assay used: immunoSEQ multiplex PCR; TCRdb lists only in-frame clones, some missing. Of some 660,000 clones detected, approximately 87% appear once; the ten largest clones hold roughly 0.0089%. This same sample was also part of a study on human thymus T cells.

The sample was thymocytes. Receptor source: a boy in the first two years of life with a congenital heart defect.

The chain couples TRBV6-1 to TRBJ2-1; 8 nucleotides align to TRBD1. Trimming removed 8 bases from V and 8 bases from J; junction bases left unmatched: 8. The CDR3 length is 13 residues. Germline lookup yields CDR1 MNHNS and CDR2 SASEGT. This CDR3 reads CASVDREWDEQFF. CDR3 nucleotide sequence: TGTGCCAGCGTGGACAGGGAGTGGGATGAGCAGTTCTTC.

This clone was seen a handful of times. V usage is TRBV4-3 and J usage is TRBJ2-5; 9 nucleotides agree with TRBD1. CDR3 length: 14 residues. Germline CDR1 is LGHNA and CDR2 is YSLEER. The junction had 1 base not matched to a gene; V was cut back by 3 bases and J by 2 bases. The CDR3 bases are TGCGCCAGCAGCCAGGACAGGGGTCAAGAGACCCAGTACTTC. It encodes CASSQDRGQETQYF.

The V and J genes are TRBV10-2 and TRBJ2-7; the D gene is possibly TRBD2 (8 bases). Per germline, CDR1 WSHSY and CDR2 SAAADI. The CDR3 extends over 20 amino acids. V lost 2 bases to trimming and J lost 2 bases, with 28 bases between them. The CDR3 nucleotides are TGCGCCAGCAGTGAGAAGCCGACAGGGAACATCGATAGCGGGGCCTACGAGCAGTACTTC. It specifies CASSEKPTGNIDSGAYEQYF.

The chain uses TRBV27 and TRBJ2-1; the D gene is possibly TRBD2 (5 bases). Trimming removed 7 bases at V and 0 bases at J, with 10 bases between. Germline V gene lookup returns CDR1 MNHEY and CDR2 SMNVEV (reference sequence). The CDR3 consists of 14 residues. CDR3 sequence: CASTARGSYNEQFF. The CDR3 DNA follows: TGTGCCAGCACCGCCCGGGGCTCCTACAATGAGCAGTTCTTC.

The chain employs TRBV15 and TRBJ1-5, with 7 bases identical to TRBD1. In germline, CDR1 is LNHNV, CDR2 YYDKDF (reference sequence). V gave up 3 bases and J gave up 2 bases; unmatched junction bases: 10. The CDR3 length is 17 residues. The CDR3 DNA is TGTGCCACCAGCAGGGTAGACAGGGCCTACGGCAATCAGCCCCAGCATTTT. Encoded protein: CATSRVDRAYGNQPQHF.

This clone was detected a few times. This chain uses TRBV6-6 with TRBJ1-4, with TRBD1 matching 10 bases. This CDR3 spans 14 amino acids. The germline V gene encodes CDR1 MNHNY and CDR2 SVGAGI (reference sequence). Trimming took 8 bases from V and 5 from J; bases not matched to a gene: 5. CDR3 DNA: TGTGCCAGCCGTCCGGGACAGGGGAATGAAAAACTGTTTTTT. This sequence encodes CASRPGQGNEKLFF.

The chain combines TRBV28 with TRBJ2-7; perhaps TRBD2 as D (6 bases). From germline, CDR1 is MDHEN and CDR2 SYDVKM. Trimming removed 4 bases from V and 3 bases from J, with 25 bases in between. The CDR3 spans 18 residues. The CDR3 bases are TGTGCCAGCAGTTCCCACGGGACGAGACCCCCCGGGGGCTACGAGCAGTACTTC. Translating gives CASSSHGTRPPGGYEQYF.

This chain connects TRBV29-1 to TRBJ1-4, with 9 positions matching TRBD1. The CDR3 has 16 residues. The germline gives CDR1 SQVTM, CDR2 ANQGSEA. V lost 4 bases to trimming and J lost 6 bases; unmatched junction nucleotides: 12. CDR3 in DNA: TGCAGCGTTGTCGAACGGCCGGGACAGGGATATGAAAAACTGTTTTTT. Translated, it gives CSVVERPGQGYEKLFF.

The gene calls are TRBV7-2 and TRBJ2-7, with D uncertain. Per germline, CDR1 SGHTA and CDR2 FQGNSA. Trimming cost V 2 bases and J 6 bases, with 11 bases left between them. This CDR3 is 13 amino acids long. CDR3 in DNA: TGTGCCAGCAGCTTAAATATTCCCCTCGAGCAGTACTTC. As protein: CASSLNIPLEQYF.

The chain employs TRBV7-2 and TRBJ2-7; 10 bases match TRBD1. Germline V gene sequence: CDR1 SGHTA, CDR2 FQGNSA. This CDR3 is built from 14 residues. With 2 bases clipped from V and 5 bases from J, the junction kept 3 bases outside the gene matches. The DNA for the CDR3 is TGTGCCAGCAGCTTAATAGGACAGGGGGACGAGCAGTACTTC. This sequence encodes CASSLIGQGDEQYF.

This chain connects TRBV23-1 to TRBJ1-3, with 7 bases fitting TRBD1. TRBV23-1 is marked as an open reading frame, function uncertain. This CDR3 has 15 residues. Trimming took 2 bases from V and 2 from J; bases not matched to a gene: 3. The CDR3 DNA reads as TGCGCCAGCAGTCAACCACAGGGGCCTGGAAACACCATATATTTT. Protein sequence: CASSQPQGPGNTIYF.

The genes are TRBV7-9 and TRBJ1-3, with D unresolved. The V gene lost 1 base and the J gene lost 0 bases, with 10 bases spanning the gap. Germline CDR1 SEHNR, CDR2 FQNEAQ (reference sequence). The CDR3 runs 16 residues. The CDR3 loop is CASSLVRTYSGNTIYF. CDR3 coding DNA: TGTGCCAGCAGCTTAGTCAGGACTTACTCTGGAAACACCATATATTTT.

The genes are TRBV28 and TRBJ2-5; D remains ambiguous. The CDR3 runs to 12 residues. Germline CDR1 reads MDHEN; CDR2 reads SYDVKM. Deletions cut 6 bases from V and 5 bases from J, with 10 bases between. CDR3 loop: CASSPPFETQYF. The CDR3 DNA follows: TGTGCCAGCAGCCCCCCATTTGAGACCCAGTACTTC.

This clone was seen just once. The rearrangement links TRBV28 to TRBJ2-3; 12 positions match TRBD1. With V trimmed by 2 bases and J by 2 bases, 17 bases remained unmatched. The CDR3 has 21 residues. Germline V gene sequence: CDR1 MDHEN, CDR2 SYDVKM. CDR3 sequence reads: CASSLSPGQGARGTHTDTQYF. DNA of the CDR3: TGTGCCAGCAGTTTAAGCCCGGGACAGGGGGCACGTGGGACACACACAGATACGCAGTATTTT.

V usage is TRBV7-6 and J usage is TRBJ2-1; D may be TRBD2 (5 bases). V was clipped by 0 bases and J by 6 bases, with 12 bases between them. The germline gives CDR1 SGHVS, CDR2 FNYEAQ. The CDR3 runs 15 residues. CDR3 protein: CASSLAARTANEQFF. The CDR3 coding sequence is TGTGCCAGCAGCTTAGCGGCCCGGACTGCCAATGAGCAGTTCTTC.

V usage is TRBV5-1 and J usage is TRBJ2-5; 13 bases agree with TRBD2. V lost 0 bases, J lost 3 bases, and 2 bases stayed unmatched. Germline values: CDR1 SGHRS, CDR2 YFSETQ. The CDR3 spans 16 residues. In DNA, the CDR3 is TGCGCCAGCAGCTTGGACGGACTAGCGGGAGAAGAGACCCAGTACTTC. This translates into CASSLDGLAGEETQYF.

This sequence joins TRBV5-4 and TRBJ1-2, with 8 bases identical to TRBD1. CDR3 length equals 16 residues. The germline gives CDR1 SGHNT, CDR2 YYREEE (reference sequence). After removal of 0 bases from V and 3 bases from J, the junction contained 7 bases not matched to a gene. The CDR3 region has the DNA TGTGCCAGCAGCTTGGATTCAGGGGGCGAGGACTATGGCTACACCTTC. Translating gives CASSLDSGGEDYGYTF.

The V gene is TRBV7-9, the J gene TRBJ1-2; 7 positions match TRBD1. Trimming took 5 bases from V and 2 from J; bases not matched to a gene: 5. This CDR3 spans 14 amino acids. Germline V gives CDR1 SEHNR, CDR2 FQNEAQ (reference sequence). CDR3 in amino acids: CASSPKTGNYGYTF. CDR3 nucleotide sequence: TGTGCCAGCAGCCCGAAGACAGGGAACTATGGCTACACCTTC.

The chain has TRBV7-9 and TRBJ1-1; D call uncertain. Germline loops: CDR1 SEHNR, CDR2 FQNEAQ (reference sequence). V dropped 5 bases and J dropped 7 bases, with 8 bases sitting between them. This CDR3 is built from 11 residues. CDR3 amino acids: CASSLEGEAFF. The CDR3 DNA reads TGTGCCAGCAGCCTCGAGGGTGAAGCTTTCTTT. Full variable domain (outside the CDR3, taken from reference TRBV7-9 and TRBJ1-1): DTGVSQNPRHKITKRGQNVTFRCDPISEHNRLYWYRQTLGQGPEFLTYFQNEAQLEKSRLLSDRFSAERPKGSFSTLEIQRTEQGDSAMYLCASSLEGEAFFGQGTRLTVV.

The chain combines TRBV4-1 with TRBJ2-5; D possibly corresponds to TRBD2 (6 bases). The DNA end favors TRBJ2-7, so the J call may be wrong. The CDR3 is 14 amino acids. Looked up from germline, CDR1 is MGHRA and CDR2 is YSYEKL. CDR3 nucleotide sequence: TGCGCCAGCAGCTGGGACTCGAGCTCCTACGAGCAGTACTTC. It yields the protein CASSWDSSSYEQYF.

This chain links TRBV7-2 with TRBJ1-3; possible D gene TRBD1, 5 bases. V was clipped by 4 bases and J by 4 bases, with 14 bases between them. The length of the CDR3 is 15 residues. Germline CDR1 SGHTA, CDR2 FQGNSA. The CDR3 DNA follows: TGTGCCAGCAGCTCCAGGGTAGTAACCGGAAACACCATATATTTT. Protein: CASSSRVVTGNTIYF.

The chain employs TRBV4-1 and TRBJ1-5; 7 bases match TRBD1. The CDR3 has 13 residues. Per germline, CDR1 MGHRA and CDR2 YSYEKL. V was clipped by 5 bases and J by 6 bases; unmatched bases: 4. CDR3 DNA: TGCGCCAGCAGCTCCGGGACAGCTCAGCCCCAGCATTTT. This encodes CASSSGTAQPQHF.

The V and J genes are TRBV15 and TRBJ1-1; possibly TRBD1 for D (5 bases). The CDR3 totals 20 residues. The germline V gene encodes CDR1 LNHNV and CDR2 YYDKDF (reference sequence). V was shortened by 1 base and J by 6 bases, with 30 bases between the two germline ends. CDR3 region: CATSRAPQGFCDQQHSEAFF. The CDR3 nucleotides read TGTGCCACCAGCAGAGCCCCCCAGGGTTTCTGTGACCAACAGCACTCTGAAGCTTTCTTT.

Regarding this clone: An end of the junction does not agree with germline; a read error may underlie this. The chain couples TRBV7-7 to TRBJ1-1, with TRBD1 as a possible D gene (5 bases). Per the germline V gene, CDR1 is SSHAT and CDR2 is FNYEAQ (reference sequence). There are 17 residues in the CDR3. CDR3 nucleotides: TGTGCTAGCAGCCCCTCCGAATTATTAACAGGAAACACTGAAGCTTTCTTT. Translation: CASSPSELLTGNTEAFF.